This TCR beta chain was found in a study of T cells in Graves' hyperthyroidism and ophthalmopathy. General study points: Most expanded thyroid clonotypes above 0.001 also appeared in blood. A model of 13 V-J pairs discriminated ophthalmopathy from stable hyperthyroidism.

RNA transcripts provided the source from which TCR beta CDR3 regions were amplified. First-round RT-PCR with HTBI primers amplified the TCR CDR3 region. TCRdb redid the calling of the multiplex PCR reads with MiXCR, one entry per CDR3 protein. The sample has 500,000 to 650,000 distinct CDR3 sequences; nearly 20% are singletons. Subjects with ophthalmopathy showed a Clinical Activity Score no lower than 3, a NOSPECS grade no lower than 4, and a duration shorter than 3 months. CDR1 and CDR2 from the germline V gene are MNHNS and SASEGT. The V and J ends lost 6 bases and 6 bases, in that order; junction bases with no gene match: 7. CDR3 length: 15 amino acids. This clonotype was counted many times. Its specificity is not known.

The J gene is TRBJ2-2, the V gene TRBV6-1, with TRBD2 identical over 10 bases. The sample comprised blood. The TCR was taken from a man between 40 and 49 years old with Graves' ophthalmopathy. Here the CDR3 DNA reads TGTGCCAGCAGACGACAGACTAGCGGGTCCGGGGAGCTGTTTTTT. As protein: CASRRQTSGSGELFF.